This entry lists 3 T cell receptor beta chains sequenced from one sample in a study of graft-versus-host responses after intestinal transplantation. The antigens of these receptors remain unknown. This table comes from immunoSEQ multiplex PCR, and its TCRdb copy is limited to in-frame clones, with some not included. The sample shows 70,000 to 95,000 clones, roughly nine tenths of them seen only once. This specimen consisted of unstimulated CD4+ T cells sorted from spleen or lymph node cells, obtained before intestinal transplant. The source is a human donor who received an intestinal transplant.

The chain is built from TRBV21-1 and TRBJ2-7; the DNA was not compared with TRBD1, the D call given in the table. TRBV21-1 is a known pseudogene. The CDR3 is 16 residues long. In DNA, the CDR3 is TGTGCCAGCAGCAAAACCCCAGGCACAGGGGCCTACGAGCAGTACTTC. It codes for CASSKTPGTGAYEQYF.

The V gene is TRBV4-1, the J gene TRBJ2-7; tentatively, D is TRBD1 (5 bases). The CDR3 is 13 residues long. The germline gives CDR1 MGHRA, CDR2 YSYEKL. V was pared by 4 bases and J by 2 bases, with 9 bases between. Written as DNA, the CDR3 is TGCGCCAGCAGCCCCACAGGAACCTACGAGCAGTACTTC. This gives the protein CASSPTGTYEQYF.

The chain uses TRBV5-8 and TRBJ2-7; D uncertain. This CDR3 has 14 residues. Germline lookup yields CDR1 SGHTS and CDR2 YDEGEE. The V end was cut by 1 base, the J end by 0 bases, with 8 bases between. CDR3 sequence: CASSLRSSSYEQYF. The DNA of the CDR3 is TGTGCCAGCAGCTTGAGATCTAGCTCCTACGAGCAGTACTTC.